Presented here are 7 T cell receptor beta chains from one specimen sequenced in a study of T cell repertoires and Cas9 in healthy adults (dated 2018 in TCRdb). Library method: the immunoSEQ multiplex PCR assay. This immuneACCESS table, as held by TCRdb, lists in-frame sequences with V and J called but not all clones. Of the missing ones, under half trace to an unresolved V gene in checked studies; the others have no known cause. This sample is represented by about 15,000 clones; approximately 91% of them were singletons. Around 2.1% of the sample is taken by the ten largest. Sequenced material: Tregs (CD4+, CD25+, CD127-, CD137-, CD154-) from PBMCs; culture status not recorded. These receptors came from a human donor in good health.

The CDR3 sequence: CASRYRESQPQHF. CDR3 DNA sequence: TGTGCCAGCAGGTACAGGGAAAGTCAGCCCCAGCATTTT. The V and J genes are TRBV6-1 and TRBJ1-5; perhaps TRBD1 as D (6 bases). CDR3 size: 13 residues. The germline V gene encodes CDR1 MNHNS and CDR2 SASEGT. Trimming cost V 6 bases and J 6 bases, with 12 bases left between them.

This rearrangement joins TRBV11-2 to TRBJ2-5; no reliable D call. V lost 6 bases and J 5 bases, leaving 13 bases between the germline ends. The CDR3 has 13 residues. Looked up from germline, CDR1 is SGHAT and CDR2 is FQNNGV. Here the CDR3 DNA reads TGTGCCAGCAGAACTTCTACCGGGGAGACCCAGTACTTC. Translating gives CASRTSTGETQYF.

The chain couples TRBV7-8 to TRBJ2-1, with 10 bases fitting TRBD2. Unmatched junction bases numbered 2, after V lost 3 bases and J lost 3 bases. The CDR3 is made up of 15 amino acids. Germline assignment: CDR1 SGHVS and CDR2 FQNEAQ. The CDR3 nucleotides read TGTGCCAGCAGCTTGGGACTAGCGCACTACAATGAGCAGTTCTTC. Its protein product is CASSLGLAHYNEQFF.

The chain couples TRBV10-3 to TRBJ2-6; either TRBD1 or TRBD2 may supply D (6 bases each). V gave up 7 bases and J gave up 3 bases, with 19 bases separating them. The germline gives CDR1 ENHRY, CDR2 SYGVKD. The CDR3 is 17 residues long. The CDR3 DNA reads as TGTGCCATCAAGGGGGGTCGGCTCCCCGGTGGGGCCAACGTCCTGACTTTC. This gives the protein CAIKGGRLPGGANVLTF.

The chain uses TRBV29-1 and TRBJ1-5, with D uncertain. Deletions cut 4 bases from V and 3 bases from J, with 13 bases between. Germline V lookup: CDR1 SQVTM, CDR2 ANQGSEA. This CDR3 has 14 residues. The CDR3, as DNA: TGCAGCGTTGCGCAGGCAGGCTCCAATCAGCCCCAGCATTTT. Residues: CSVAQAGSNQPQHF.

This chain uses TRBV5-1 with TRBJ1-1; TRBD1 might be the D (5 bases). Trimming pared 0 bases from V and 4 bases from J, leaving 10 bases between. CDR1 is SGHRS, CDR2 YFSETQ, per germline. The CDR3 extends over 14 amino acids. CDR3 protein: CASSLGAQGTEAFF. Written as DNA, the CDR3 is TGCGCCAGCAGCTTGGGGGCCCAGGGCACTGAAGCTTTCTTT.

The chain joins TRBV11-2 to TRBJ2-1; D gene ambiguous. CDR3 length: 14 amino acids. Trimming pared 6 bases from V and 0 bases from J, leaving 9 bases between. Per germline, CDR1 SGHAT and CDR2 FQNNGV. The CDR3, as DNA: TGTGCCAGCAGTCTAGGCCTCTCCTACAATGAGCAGTTCTTC. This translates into CASSLGLSYNEQFF.